A selection of T cell receptor beta chains follows, all from one sample in a study of regulatory T cells. Clones were sequenced by immunoSEQ multiplex PCR, and TCRdb holds only the in-frame ones, with some missing. The table records around 2,500 clones, roughly 90% of them present only once. Sequenced sample: CD4+ Tregs sorted from blood. These receptors all stem from a child aged 10 to 17 with CD3G deficiency. CDR3s include the opening cysteine and the closing phenylalanine or tryptophan. D genes are given only for firm matches. Only some rows state a clone size, as once, few, many or a class for expanded clones.

D gene: TRBD2
J gene: TRBJ2-1
clone size: NA
V gene: TRBV5-1
CDR3 protein: CASSLVAGGPGEQFF
CDR3 DNA: TGCGCCAGCAGCTTGGTAGCGGGAGGGCCGGGTGAGCAGTTCTTC

D gene: NA
J gene: TRBJ1-1
clone size: NA
V gene: TRBV5-1
CDR3 protein: CASSLAFRRTEAFF
CDR3 DNA: TGCGCCAGCAGCTTGGCCTTCCGAAGGACTGAAGCTTTCTTT

D gene: NA
J gene: TRBJ2-1
clone size: NA
V gene: TRBV27
CDR3 protein: CASSARAASYNEQFF
CDR3 DNA: TGTGCCAGCAGCGCAAGAGCGGCCTCCTACAATGAGCAGTTCTTC

D gene: TRBD2
J gene: TRBJ2-7
clone size: NA
V gene: TRBV7-9
CDR3 protein: CASSPGTSLQYF
CDR3 DNA: TGTGCCAGCAGCCCAGGGACTAGCCTACAGTACTTC

D gene: NA
J gene: TRBJ2-1
clone size: NA
V gene: TRBV7-9
CDR3 protein: CASSLDRASEQFF
CDR3 DNA: TGTGCCAGCAGCTTAGACAGGGCCAGTGAGCAGTTCTTC

D gene: NA
J gene: TRBJ2-1
clone size: once
V gene: TRBV5-1
CDR3 protein: CASSLGSANEQFF
CDR3 DNA: TGCGCCAGCAGCTTGGGTAGCGCCAATGAGCAGTTCTTC

D gene: NA
J gene: TRBJ2-1
clone size: NA
V gene: TRBV28
CDR3 protein: CASSKLSGKNYNEQFF
CDR3 DNA: TGTGCCAGCAGCAAACTTAGCGGCAAAAATTACAATGAGCAGTTCTTC

D gene: TRBD1
J gene: TRBJ2-7
clone size: NA
V gene: TRBV6-1
CDR3 protein: CASHRGRGYEQYF
CDR3 DNA: TGTGCCAGCCACAGGGGGCGAGGCTACGAGCAGTACTTC

D gene: NA
J gene: TRBJ2-5
clone size: NA
V gene: TRBV21-1
CDR3 protein: CASSKASDRGWEETQYF
CDR3 DNA: TGTGCCAGCAGCAAAGCCTCCGACAGGGGATGGGAAGAGACCCAGTACTTC

D gene: NA
J gene: TRBJ2-6
clone size: NA
V gene: TRBV6-6
CDR3 protein: CASSYSGKAGANVLTF
CDR3 DNA: TGTGCCAGCAGTTACTCAGGGAAGGCTGGGGCCAACGTCCTGACTTTC

D gene: NA
J gene: TRBJ2-3
clone size: NA
V gene: TRBV7-8
CDR3 protein: CASSGRQFSTDTQYF
CDR3 DNA: TGTGCCAGCAGCGGAAGACAGTTTAGCACAGATACGCAGTATTTT

D gene: TRBD2
J gene: TRBJ2-1
clone size: NA
V gene: TRBV19
CDR3 protein: CASSTRTSGRSEQFF
CDR3 DNA: TGTGCCAGCAGTACCCGGACTAGCGGGAGATCTGAGCAGTTCTTC

D gene: NA
J gene: TRBJ1-1
clone size: NA
V gene: TRBV6-1
CDR3 protein: CASRPGQQNTEAFF
CDR3 DNA: TGTGCCTCCCGTCCCGGACAGCAGAACACTGAAGCTTTCTTT

D gene: NA
J gene: TRBJ2-1
clone size: NA
V gene: TRBV19
CDR3 protein: CASSNQLAGVFNEQFF
CDR3 DNA: TGTGCCAGTAGTAACCAACTAGCTGGGGTGTTCAATGAGCAGTTCTTC

D gene: TRBD1
J gene: TRBJ2-3
clone size: NA
V gene: TRBV5-5
CDR3 protein: CASSATGFTDTQYF
CDR3 DNA: TGTGCCAGCAGCGCGACAGGGTTCACAGATACGCAGTATTTT

D gene: TRBD1
J gene: TRBJ2-7
clone size: NA
V gene: TRBV28
CDR3 protein: CASSLGRGQSEQYF
CDR3 DNA: TGTGCCAGCAGTTTAGGCAGGGGACAGTCCGAGCAGTACTTC

D gene: NA
J gene: TRBJ2-3
clone size: NA
V gene: TRBV5-1
CDR3 protein: CASSWAGRTSTDTQYF
CDR3 DNA: TGCGCCAGCAGCTGGGCTGGGCGGACTAGCACAGATACGCAGTATTTT

D gene: TRBD1
J gene: TRBJ2-2
clone size: NA
V gene: TRBV5-1
CDR3 protein: CASSSLTGGGPGELFF
CDR3 DNA: TGCGCCAGCAGCTCCCTGACAGGGGGCGGTCCCGGGGAGCTGTTTTTT

D gene: TRBD2
J gene: TRBJ2-7
clone size: few
V gene: TRBV6-1
CDR3 protein: CASRSGGSYEQYF
CDR3 DNA: TGTGCCAGCAGGAGCGGGGGCTCCTACGAGCAGTACTTC

D gene: TRBD2
J gene: TRBJ2-5
clone size: NA
V gene: TRBV19
CDR3 protein: CASSISGGQTQYF
CDR3 DNA: TGTGCCAGTAGTATTAGCGGGGGACAGACCCAGTACTTC

D gene: NA
J gene: TRBJ1-4
clone size: NA
V gene: TRBV6-1
CDR3 protein: CASSEAFGATNEKLFF
CDR3 DNA: TGTGCCAGCAGTGAAGCTTTCGGAGCAACTAATGAAAAACTGTTTTTT

D gene: NA
J gene: TRBJ2-7
clone size: NA
V gene: TRBV11-2
CDR3 protein: CASSLGSGLTYEQYF
CDR3 DNA: TGTGCCAGCAGCTTAGGTTCGGGACTTACCTACGAGCAGTACTTC

D gene: TRBD2
J gene: TRBJ2-3
clone size: NA
V gene: TRBV7-8
CDR3 protein: CASSWGLGTDTQYF
CDR3 DNA: TGTGCCAGCAGCTGGGGACTAGGGACAGATACGCAGTATTTT

D gene: TRBD1
J gene: TRBJ2-7
clone size: NA
V gene: TRBV6-1
CDR3 protein: CASHRGRGYEQYF
CDR3 DNA: TGTGCCAGCCACAGGGGGCGAGGCTACGAGCAGTACTTC

D gene: NA
J gene: TRBJ2-2
clone size: NA
V gene: TRBV28
CDR3 protein: CASSLLGPDPPPGTGELFF
CDR3 DNA: TGTGCCAGCAGTTTACTTGGACCCGACCCTCCCCCGGGCACCGGGGAGCTGTTTTTT

D gene: TRBD2
J gene: TRBJ2-7
clone size: NA
V gene: TRBV5-1
CDR3 protein: CASSSGLAGEQYF
CDR3 DNA: TGCGCCAGCAGTTCGGGACTAGCGGGGGAGCAGTACTTC

D gene: NA
J gene: TRBJ2-7
clone size: NA
V gene: TRBV7-8
CDR3 protein: CASSKEPYRGGYEQYF
CDR3 DNA: TGTGCCAGCAGCAAAGAACCTTACAGGGGAGGATACGAGCAGTACTTC

D gene: NA
J gene: TRBJ2-2
clone size: NA
V gene: TRBV6-1
CDR3 protein: CASSGIAAGELFF
CDR3 DNA: TGTGCCAGCAGTGGCATAGCAGCCGGGGAGCTGTTTTTT

D gene: TRBD1
J gene: TRBJ2-7
clone size: NA
V gene: TRBV18
CDR3 protein: CASSPGQGAQYEQYF
CDR3 DNA: TGTGCCAGCTCACCAGGACAGGGGGCGCAATACGAGCAGTACTTC

D gene: NA
J gene: TRBJ2-3
clone size: NA
V gene: TRBV7-8
CDR3 protein: CASSISRATDTQYF
CDR3 DNA: TGTGCCAGCAGCATTTCGAGGGCGACAGATACGCAGTATTTT

D gene: NA
J gene: TRBJ2-3
clone size: NA
V gene: TRBV10-2
CDR3 protein: CASSESRDTQYF
CDR3 DNA: TGCGCCAGCAGTGAGTCGAGGGATACGCAGTATTTT

D gene: TRBD1
J gene: TRBJ2-7
clone size: few
V gene: TRBV6-1
CDR3 protein: CASRRTGVGEQYF
CDR3 DNA: TGTGCCAGCAGAAGGACAGGGGTGGGGGAGCAGTACTTC

D gene: TRBD2
J gene: TRBJ2-1
clone size: few
V gene: TRBV6-1
CDR3 protein: CASSRLAGANEQFF
CDR3 DNA: TGTGCCAGCAGCCGACTAGCGGGAGCCAATGAGCAGTTCTTC

D gene: NA
J gene: TRBJ2-2
clone size: NA
V gene: TRBV7-9
CDR3 protein: CASSFEGGELFF
CDR3 DNA: TGTGCCAGCAGCTTTGAGGGCGGGGAGCTGTTTTTT

D gene: TRBD1
J gene: TRBJ1-2
clone size: once
V gene: TRBV4-1
CDR3 protein: CASSLGQGYGYTF
CDR3 DNA: TGCGCCAGCAGCCTGGGACAGGGATACGGCTACACCTTC

D gene: NA
J gene: TRBJ2-2
clone size: NA
V gene: TRBV6-6
CDR3 protein: CASRHQDRLFF
CDR3 DNA: TGTGCCAGCAGGCATCAGGACAGGCTGTTTTTT

D gene: TRBD2
J gene: TRBJ2-3
clone size: NA
V gene: TRBV28
CDR3 protein: CASSPHRTSGRNTQYF
CDR3 DNA: TGTGCCAGCAGTCCACACCGGACTAGCGGGAGAAATACGCAGTATTTT

D gene: NA
J gene: TRBJ2-1
clone size: NA
V gene: TRBV13
CDR3 protein: CASSRGAKGGQFF
CDR3 DNA: TGTGCCAGCAGTAGGGGAGCGAAAGGTGGGCAGTTCTTC

D gene: TRBD1
J gene: TRBJ2-7
clone size: NA
V gene: TRBV6-1
CDR3 protein: CASTLTGNSYEQYF
CDR3 DNA: TGTGCCAGCACCCTGACAGGGAACTCCTACGAGCAGTACTTC

D gene: TRBD2
J gene: TRBJ2-3
clone size: NA
V gene: TRBV6-1
CDR3 protein: CASSELGRRTDTQYF
CDR3 DNA: TGTGCCAGCAGTGAACTCGGGAGGAGGACAGATACGCAGTATTTT

D gene: NA
J gene: TRBJ2-7
clone size: NA
V gene: TRBV7-8
CDR3 protein: CASSLGGGRGVYGQYF
CDR3 DNA: TGTGCCAGCAGCTTAGGGGGTGGTCGAGGCGTCTACGGGCAGTACTTC

D gene: NA
J gene: TRBJ1-1
clone size: NA
V gene: TRBV6-1
CDR3 protein: CASLARGTTEAFF
CDR3 DNA: TGTGCCAGCTTGGCCAGGGGAACCACTGAAGCTTTCTTT

D gene: TRBD1
J gene: TRBJ1-2
clone size: few
V gene: TRBV6-1
CDR3 protein: CASSDADRPTNYGYTF
CDR3 DNA: TGTGCCAGCAGTGATGCGGACAGGCCAACTAACTATGGCTACACCTTC

D gene: TRBD2
J gene: TRBJ2-6
clone size: NA
V gene: TRBV11-2
CDR3 protein: CASSPRRGVLPGANVLTF
CDR3 DNA: TGTGCCAGCAGCCCTCGTCGGGGGGTTCTCCCTGGGGCCAACGTCCTGACTTTC

D gene: NA
J gene: TRBJ1-1
clone size: NA
V gene: TRBV25-1
CDR3 protein: CASSDGTAKTEAFF
CDR3 DNA: TGTGCCAGCAGTGATGGGACGGCAAAAACTGAAGCTTTCTTT

D gene: NA
J gene: TRBJ2-2
clone size: NA
V gene: TRBV7-9
CDR3 protein: CASSSGTKGTGELFF
CDR3 DNA: TGTGCCAGCAGCTCCGGGACAAAGGGCACCGGGGAGCTGTTTTTT

D gene: NA
J gene: TRBJ2-2
clone size: NA
V gene: TRBV6-6
CDR3 protein: CASSSGRGGTGELFF
CDR3 DNA: TGTGCCAGCAGTTCGGGCAGGGGGGGGACCGGGGAGCTGTTTTTT

D gene: TRBD1
J gene: TRBJ2-7
clone size: NA
V gene: TRBV4-2
CDR3 protein: CASSLPLSRGHSYEQYF
CDR3 DNA: TGTGCCAGCAGCCTACCCCTAAGCAGGGGGCACTCCTACGAGCAGTACTTC

D gene: TRBD1
J gene: TRBJ1-2
clone size: NA
V gene: TRBV6-1
CDR3 protein: CASSAAGTGRNSYTF
CDR3 DNA: TGTGCCAGCAGTGCCGCCGGGACAGGCCGTAATAGCTACACCTTC

D gene: TRBD1
J gene: TRBJ1-5
clone size: NA
V gene: TRBV28
CDR3 protein: CASRARDRGHQPQHF
CDR3 DNA: TGTGCCAGCAGGGCCCGGGACAGGGGACATCAGCCCCAGCATTTT

D gene: NA
J gene: TRBJ2-2
clone size: NA
V gene: TRBV10-2
CDR3 protein: CASSGIRTGELFF
CDR3 DNA: TGCGCCAGCAGCGGTATTCGCACCGGGGAGCTGTTTTTT

D gene: NA
J gene: TRBJ1-5
clone size: NA
V gene: TRBV6-1
CDR3 protein: CASREVWAPNQPQHF
CDR3 DNA: TGTGCCAGCAGGGAGGTATGGGCCCCAAATCAGCCCCAGCATTTT